This T cell receptor (beta chain) was sequenced in a study of blood T cell repertoires in COVID-19. As for the study in general: From the United States, Italy and Spain came samples of acute and convalescent COVID-19. PBMCs, B-cell-depleted T cells, or T cells were the source of the cDNA or gDNA that made up the material.

The Seattle site enrolled patients during active infection and followed them longitudinally. Per the study methods: Amplification of reference gene primers was used by the study to estimate nucleated cell counts. Profiling relied on immunoSEQ multiplex PCR, and the TCRdb table lists in-frame clones only, not all of them. V, J and clone size are those of that table, while D and trimming were read from the DNA. The repertoire consists of 100,000 to 150,000 clones, with 81% occurring once and the leading ten covering about 18%. Per the germline V gene, CDR1 is SGDLS and CDR2 is YYNGEE. This CDR3 is built from 15 residues. Trimming pared 0 bases from V and 4 bases from J, leaving 13 bases between.

Sequencing was carried out using peripheral blood. The receptor was isolated from a man aged 30 to 39 with COVID-19, enrolled during active disease. V gene TRBV9 combines with J gene TRBJ1-2, with D perhaps matching TRBD1 (6 bases). In DNA, the CDR3 is TGTGCCAGCAGCGTAGGGCGAGGGACAACCTATGGCTACACCTTC. Protein: CASSVGRGTTYGYTF. The full variable domain, in which reference TRBV9 and TRBJ1-2 provide the parts outside the CDR3, is DSGVTQTPKHLITATGQRVTLRCSPRSGDLSVYWYQQSLDQGLQFLIQYYNGEERAKGNILERFSAQQFPDLHSELNLSSLELGDSALYFCASSVGRGTTYGYTFGSGTRLTVV.